This T cell receptor (beta chain) originates from a study of blood T cell repertoires in COVID-19. Residents of about 25 US areas, aged roughly 18 to 89 years, made up the participants. Cohort 3 recovered donors had two negative PCRs, clearance, or symptom resolution. Produced via immunoSEQ multiplex PCR; TCRdb's table is partial and in-frame only. This sample has about 46,000 clones, with roughly 86% found just once. The sample taken for sequencing was PBMCs or T cells enriched from blood (not recorded which). This clonotype was sampled from a woman aged 50 to 60 who had recovered from COVID-19.

The CDR3 bases are TGTGCCAGCAGCTTAGCGGGGAGAGGCACCGGGGAGCTGTTTTTT. This translates into CASSLAGRGTGELFF. This chain connects TRBV7-2 to TRBJ2-2; weak D call: TRBD2 (5 bases). This CDR3 region has 15 residues. Deletions cut 0 bases from V and 4 bases from J, with 9 bases between. Looked up from germline, CDR1 is SGHTA and CDR2 is FQGNSA.